Listed here are 7 T cell receptor beta chains from one sample, sequenced in a study of control samples from healthy donors and cancer patients. Sequencing was performed with immunoSEQ multiplex PCR; in TCRdb, only in-frame clones are kept and a portion is missing. This table holds about 160,000 clones, more than 85% found once. Input material: blood. The receptors were sampled from a woman aged 25 to 45 in good health.

This clone has more than one count but fewer than ten. This sequence joins TRBV25-1 and TRBJ2-2; D ambiguous. Trimming left V 1 base short and J 1 base short, with 4 bases between. Germline CDR1 and CDR2: MGHDK and SYGVNS. This CDR3 spans 14 amino acids. CDR3 bases: TGTGCCAGCAGTGAATCCGGGAACACCGGGGAGCTGTTTTTT. Protein sequence: CASSESGNTGELFF.

The genes are TRBV19 and TRBJ1-1, with D possibly being TRBD1 (5 bases). V was pared by 8 bases and J by 5 bases, with 18 bases between. This CDR3 contains 14 residues. CDR1 is LNHDA and CDR2 is SQIVND in the germline V gene (reference sequence). The CDR3 reads CASGPGTGGTEAFF. CDR3 in DNA: TGTGCCAGTGGCCCCGGGACCGGCGGAACTGAAGCTTTCTTT. Looking up the rest from reference TRBV19 and TRBJ1-1 gives the full variable domain: DGGITQSPKYLFRKEGQNVTLSCEQNLNHDAMYWYRQDPGQGLRLIYYSQIVNDFQKGDIAEGYSVSREKKESFPLTVTSAQKNPTAFYLCASGPGTGGTEAFFGQGTRLTVV.

V usage is TRBV12-3 or TRBV12-4 and J usage is TRBJ2-2, with 7 bases lining up with TRBD1. This CDR3 spans 13 amino acids. Trimming removed 6 bases from V and 6 bases from J; junction bases left unmatched: 4. The CDR3 DNA sequence: TGTGCCAGCAGGGCAGGGGGACCCGGGGAGCTGTTTTTT. This translates into CASRAGGPGELFF.

The V and J genes are TRBV13 and TRBJ2-7; D uncertain. Germline CDR1 reads PRHDT; CDR2 reads FYEKMQ (reference sequence). V was trimmed by 5 bases and J by 4 bases, leaving 21 bases between them. The CDR3 is made up of 16 amino acids. In DNA form, the CDR3 reads TGTGCCAGCAGCCGGTCTCTGGACGTAGGCCTATACGAGCAGTACTTC. Translated: CASSRSLDVGLYEQYF.

This clone is a singleton in its sample. The chain is built from TRBV28 and TRBJ1-2, with unresolved D. This CDR3 has 11 residues. Trimming stripped 5 bases from V and 4 bases from J, with 5 bases between. The germline gives CDR1 MDHEN, CDR2 SYDVKM. This CDR3 reads CASSVSYGYTF. The CDR3 DNA reads TGTGCCAGCAGTGTCAGCTATGGCTACACCTTC.

As concerns this clone: Other DNA sequences in the same sample also yield this CDR3. CDR3 protein: CASSRLLNTEAFF. The CDR3 nucleotides are TGTGCCAGCAGCCGATTATTGAACACTGAAGCTTTCTTT. The chain couples TRBV12-3 or TRBV12-4 to TRBJ1-1; D gene unclear. The V gene lost 6 bases and the J gene lost 0 bases, with 8 bases spanning the gap. The CDR3 is 13 residues long.

This chain joins TRBV29-1 and TRBJ2-2, with TRBD2 matching 7 bases. The length of the CDR3 is 13 residues. V shed 5 bases, J shed 6 bases, and the junction held 6 bases outside the gene matches. CDR1 and CDR2 from the germline V gene are SQVTM and ANQGSEA. The CDR3 reads CSVTIGLAGELFF. The DNA of the CDR3 is TGCAGCGTTACGATCGGACTAGCCGGGGAGCTGTTTTTT.